These T cell receptor beta chains were read from a single sample in a study of T cells in Graves' hyperthyroidism and ophthalmopathy. TCRdb re-called the multiplex PCR reads with MiXCR, one entry per CDR3 protein. The sample includes fewer than 900,000 distinct CDR3 sequences, around 15% of them seen just once. Sequenced sample: blood. All receptors come from a man aged 18 to 29 with Graves' hyperthyroidism. The CDR3 runs from the conserved cysteine through the conserved F or W. The D gene is left open where the match is weak. Clone size is given for some rows only: seen once, a few or many times, or a class if the clone is expanded.

clone_size: -; v_call: TRBV7-7; d_call: TRBD2; j_call: TRBJ2-1; cdr3_aa: CASSPGLAGRGEQFF; cdr3_nt: TGTGCCAGCAGTCCGGGACTAGCGGGGAGGGGGGAGCAGTTCTTC
clone_size: -; v_call: TRBV10-3; d_call: -; j_call: TRBJ2-7; cdr3_aa: CAISRDSLLSYEQYF; cdr3_nt: TGTGCCATCAGCCGGGACTCTCTCCTCTCCTACGAGCAGTACTTC
clone_size: many; v_call: TRBV4-1; d_call: TRBD2; j_call: TRBJ2-3; cdr3_aa: CASSLGLGAGVTDTQYF; cdr3_nt: TGCGCCAGCAGCCTGGGACTCGGAGCGGGAGTGACAGATACGCAGTATTTT
clone_size: many; v_call: TRBV10-3; d_call: -; j_call: TRBJ1-2; cdr3_aa: CATRGDPYGYTF; cdr3_nt: TGTGCCACGCGGGGGGATCCCTATGGCTACACCTTC
clone_size: -; v_call: TRBV18; d_call: -; j_call: TRBJ2-1; cdr3_aa: CASSPGLQHTNEQFF; cdr3_nt: TGTGCCAGCTCACCGGGCCTACAACATACCAATGAGCAGTTCTTC
clone_size: many; v_call: TRBV27; d_call: -; j_call: TRBJ2-5; cdr3_aa: CASSWNGETQYF; cdr3_nt: TGTGCCAGCAGTTGGAACGGAGAGACCCAGTACTTC
clone_size: many; v_call: TRBV10-3; d_call: -; j_call: TRBJ2-3; cdr3_aa: CAISQAASTDTQYF; cdr3_nt: TGTGCCATCAGCCAGGCCGCTAGCACAGATACGCAGTATTTT
clone_size: -; v_call: TRBV7-9; d_call: TRBD2; j_call: TRBJ2-1; cdr3_aa: CAGSQTSARTYNEQFF; cdr3_nt: TGTGCCGGCAGCCAGACTAGCGCCCGGACCTACAATGAGCAGTTCTTC
clone_size: -; v_call: TRBV7-9; d_call: TRBD1; j_call: TRBJ2-3; cdr3_aa: CASSPTLPDRATDTQYF; cdr3_nt: TGTGCCAGCAGCCCTACACTGCCTGACAGGGCCACAGATACGCAGTATTTT
clone_size: many; v_call: TRBV6-1; d_call: -; j_call: TRBJ2-5; cdr3_aa: CASRKMGQETQYF; cdr3_nt: TGTGCCAGCAGAAAAATGGGCCAAGAGACCCAGTACTTC
clone_size: -; v_call: TRBV6-2/TRBV6-3; d_call: -; j_call: TRBJ1-2; cdr3_aa: CASSYSGGLHYGYTF; cdr3_nt: TGTGCCAGCAGTTACTCGGGGGGACTGCACTATGGCTACACCTTC